The entry below describes one T cell receptor (beta chain). Sequencing used immunoSEQ multiplex PCR; TCRdb keeps in-frame clones, though not all of them. The top ten clones hold around 0.13% of a sample with more than 2 million clones, approximately 96% of them seen once. This record belongs to a study of shared clonotypes between healthy human individuals. V was cut by 6 bases and J by 5 bases, with 13 bases left in between. Germline-derived CDR1 and CDR2 are MNHEY and SVGAGI. The CDR3 consists of 14 residues. The clonotype comes from a man in his late teens or twenties in good health. The chain is built from TRBV6-5 and TRBJ2-2; D is unclear. Sequencing was performed on naive CD4+ T cells sorted from blood. Subset reported: CD45RA+ positively selected. CDR3 residues: CASSRRSITGELFF. As DNA, the CDR3 is TGTGCCAGCAGCCGCCGTTCAATAACCGGGGAGCTGTTTTTT.